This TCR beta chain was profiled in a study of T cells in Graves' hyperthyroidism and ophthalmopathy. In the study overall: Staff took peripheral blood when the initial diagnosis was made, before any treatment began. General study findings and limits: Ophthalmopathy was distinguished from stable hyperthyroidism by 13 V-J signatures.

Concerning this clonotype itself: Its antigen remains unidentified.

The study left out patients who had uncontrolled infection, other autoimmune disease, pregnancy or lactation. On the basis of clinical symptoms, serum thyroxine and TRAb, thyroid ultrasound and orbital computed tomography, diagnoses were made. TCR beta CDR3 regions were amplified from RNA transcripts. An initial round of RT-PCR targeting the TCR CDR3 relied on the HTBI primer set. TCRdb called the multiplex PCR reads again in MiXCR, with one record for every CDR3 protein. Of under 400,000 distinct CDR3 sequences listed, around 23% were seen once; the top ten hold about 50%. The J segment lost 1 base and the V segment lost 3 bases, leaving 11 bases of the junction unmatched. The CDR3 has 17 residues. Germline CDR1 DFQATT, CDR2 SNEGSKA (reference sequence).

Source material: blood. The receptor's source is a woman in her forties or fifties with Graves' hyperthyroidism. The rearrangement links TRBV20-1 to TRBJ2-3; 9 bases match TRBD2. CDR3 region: CSARGNWASGGTDTQYF. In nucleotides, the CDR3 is TGCAGTGCTAGGGGGAACTGGGCTAGCGGGGGCACAGATACGCAGTATTTT.